This TCR beta chain was profiled in a study of blood T cell repertoires in COVID-19. The CDR3 length is 11 residues. CDR1 SGHTA and CDR2 FQGNSA come from the germline V gene. The germline V and J ends were trimmed by 5 bases and 12 bases, with 11 bases remaining between them. Using immunoSEQ multiplex PCR, the repertoire was profiled, and TCRdb retains in-frame clones only, with some absent. Altogether 95,000 to 120,000 clones are present, approximately 83% being singletons, with the ten largest covering about 4%. The sequence came from a woman aged 70-85 years with acute or convalescent COVID-19. The sequenced sample consisted of peripheral blood. This chain connects TRBV7-2 to TRBJ2-1; the D gene is possibly TRBD1 (6 bases). CDR3 sequence: CASSLTGMQFF. The CDR3 coding sequence is TGTGCCAGCAGCCTTACAGGGATGCAGTTCTTC.